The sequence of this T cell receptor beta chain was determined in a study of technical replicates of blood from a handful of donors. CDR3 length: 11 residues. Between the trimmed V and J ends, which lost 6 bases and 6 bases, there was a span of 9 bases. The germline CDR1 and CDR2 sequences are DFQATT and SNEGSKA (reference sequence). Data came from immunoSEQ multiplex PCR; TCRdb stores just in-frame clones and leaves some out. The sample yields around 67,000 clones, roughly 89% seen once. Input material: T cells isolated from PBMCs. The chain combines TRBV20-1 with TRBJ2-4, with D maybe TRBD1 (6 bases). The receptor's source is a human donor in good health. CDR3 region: CSAGAGNIQYF. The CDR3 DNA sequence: TGCAGTGCGGGGGCCGGAAACATTCAGTACTTC.